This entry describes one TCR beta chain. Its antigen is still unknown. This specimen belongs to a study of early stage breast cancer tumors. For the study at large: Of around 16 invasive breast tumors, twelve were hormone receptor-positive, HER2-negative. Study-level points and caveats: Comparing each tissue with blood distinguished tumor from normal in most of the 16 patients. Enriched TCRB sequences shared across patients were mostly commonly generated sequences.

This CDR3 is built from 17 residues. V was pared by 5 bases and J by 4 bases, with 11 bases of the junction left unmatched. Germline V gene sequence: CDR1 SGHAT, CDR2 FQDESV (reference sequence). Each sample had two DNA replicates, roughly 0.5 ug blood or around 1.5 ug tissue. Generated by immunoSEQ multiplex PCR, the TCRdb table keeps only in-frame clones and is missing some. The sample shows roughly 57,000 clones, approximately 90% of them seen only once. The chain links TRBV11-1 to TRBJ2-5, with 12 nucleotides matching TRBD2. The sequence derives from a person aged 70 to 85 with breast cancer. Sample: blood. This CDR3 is CASSPNGPGLAGETQYF. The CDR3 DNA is TGTGCCAGCAGCCCAAACGGACCGGGACTAGCGGGAGAGACCCAGTACTTC.